Listed below are T cell receptor beta chains from one sample, sequenced in a study of shared clonotypes between healthy human individuals. Profiling relied on immunoSEQ multiplex PCR, and the TCRdb table lists in-frame clones only, not all of them. The sample holds 2 million to 3 million clones, roughly nine tenths seen once. The sequencing sample was made of naive CD4+ T cells sorted from blood. These receptors originate from a man aged 18 to 29 in good health. Both conserved end residues are part of each CDR3. The order of the fields is J gene, V gene, CDR3 length, D gene, CDR3 DNA, CDR3 protein. D genes are given only for firm matches.

TRBJ1-5 | TRBV7-2 | 15 | . | TGTGCCAGCAGCTTAGAAGGGGTCTTCAATCAGCCCCAGCATTTT | CASSLEGVFNQPQHF
TRBJ2-4 | TRBV30 | 15 | . | TGTGCCTGGAGCACCACCACAGGGAGGATGGACATTCAGTACTTC | CAWSTTTGRMDIQYF
TRBJ1-3 | TRBV10-3 | 15 | . | TGTGCCACAAAGGACAGTGGAGACTCTGGAAACACCATATATTTT | CATKDSGDSGNTIYF
TRBJ1-4 | TRBV4-1 | 17 | . | TGCGCCAGCAGCCGCCGGGACCCCCAACAAACTAATGAAAAACTGTTTTTT | CASSRRDPQQTNEKLFF
TRBJ2-4 | TRBV7-2 | 14 | . | TGTGCCAGCAGCCCGGACAGCTACAAAAACATTCAGTACTTC | CASSPDSYKNIQYF
TRBJ1-5 | TRBV27 | 13 | . | TGTGCCAGCAGTGTGAAAGGAGATCAGCCCCAGCATTTT | CASSVKGDQPQHF
TRBJ2-1 | TRBV2 | 12 | . | TGTGCCAGCAGTGGAATGTACAATGAGCAGTTCTTC | CASSGMYNEQFF
TRBJ2-5 | TRBV5-1 | 16 | TRBD1 | TGCGCCAGCAGCTTGGGACCCGACAGGGTCCAAGAGACCCAGTACTTC | CASSLGPDRVQETQYF
TRBJ1-4 | TRBV30 | 13 | . | TGTCCGATAAGGGGTACAACTAATGAAAAACTGTTTTTT | CPIRGTTNEKLFF
TRBJ2-7 | TRBV25-1 | 16 | . | TGTGCCAGCAGTGAAGATCTCGCGGGTAGCTCCTACGAGCAGTACTTC | CASSEDLAGSSYEQYF
TRBJ1-2 | TRBV10-3 | 14 | . | TGTGCCATCAGTGACCGGCGGGGCAACTATGGCTACACCTTC | CAISDRRGNYGYTF
TRBJ2-4 | TRBV28 | 16 | TRBD1 | TGTGCCAGCAGTCCTAGGGGGCGAGGGGGTCAAAACATTCAGTACTTC | CASSPRGRGGQNIQYF
TRBJ1-6 | TRBV7-2 | 15 | . | TGTGCCAGCAGGCGGTCGGAGGCGGGAAATTCACCCCTCCACTTT | CASRRSEAGNSPLHF
TRBJ2-1 | TRBV5-1 | 18 | TRBD2 | TGCGCCAGCAGCTCAAAATCGGGACTAGCGGGGGTAATGTATGAGCAGTTCTTC | CASSSKSGLAGVMYEQFF
TRBJ2-7 | TRBV5-1 | 15 | TRBD1 | TGCGCCAGCAGCACGGACAGGGGAAGCTCCTACGAGCAGTACTTC | CASSTDRGSSYEQYF
TRBJ2-1 | TRBV19 | 14 | TRBD2 | TGTGCCAGTAGTACGCCGGGACTAGATAATGAGCAGTTCTTC | CASSTPGLDNEQFF
TRBJ2-5 | TRBV5-1 | 16 | . | TGCGCCAGCAGCTTGGGAGGAGGGGTTTCCCAAGAGACCCAGTACTTC | CASSLGGGVSQETQYF
TRBJ1-5 | TRBV20-1 | 11 | . | TGCAGTGCCCGCAGGGACCAGCCCCAGCATTTT | CSARRDQPQHF
TRBJ2-3 | TRBV4-1 | 16 | TRBD2 | TGCGCCAGCAGCCAAGATCGGGACTACACCACAGATACGCAGTATTTT | CASSQDRDYTTDTQYF
TRBJ2-7 | TRBV5-1 | 14 | TRBD1 | TGCGCCAGCAGCACTGGGACAGCACCCTACGAGCAGTACTTC | CASSTGTAPYEQYF